The 21 T cell receptor beta chains below all came from one sample that was sequenced in a study of a mutant IDH1 vaccine in newly diagnosed glioma. The time point was: week 23, last vaccination. It was 300 ug of mutant IDH1 20-mer peptide that made up each vaccine dose, given with topical imiquimod. Their antigens remain unidentified. Data came from immunoSEQ multiplex PCR; TCRdb stores just in-frame clones and leaves some out. The sample holds around 76,000 clones; 85% are singletons and the top ten take 0.77%. The sample in question was PBMCs, obtained from a glioma patient whose treatment included an IDH1 peptide vaccine. Receptors originate from a woman between 50 and 59 years old with glioma.

V and J are TRBV20-1 and TRBJ1-2; D unclear. The ends were cut back, 3 bases at V and 6 bases at J, with 8 bases in the middle. In germline, CDR1 is DFQATT, CDR2 SNEGSKA (reference sequence). The CDR3 loop spans 11 amino acids. Here the CDR3 reads CSASRLDGYTF. CDR3 in DNA: TGCAGTGCTAGTAGGCTGGATGGCTACACCTTC.

J is TRBJ2-2 and V is TRBV11-2; D unresolved. The CDR3 is made up of 15 amino acids. The ends were cut back, 4 bases at V and 4 bases at J, with 13 bases in the middle. From germline, CDR1 is SGHAT and CDR2 FQNNGV. The CDR3 DNA follows: TGTGCCAGCAGCTCGACCTACCTCGGCACCGGGGAGCTGTTTTTT. Its translation is CASSSTYLGTGELFF.

The chain uses TRBV4-1 and TRBJ2-2; D may be TRBD1 or TRBD2 (5 bases each). Per the germline V gene, CDR1 is MGHRA and CDR2 is YSYEKL. Trimming cost V 4 bases and J 6 bases, with 12 bases left between them. The CDR3 contains 14 residues. The CDR3 DNA reads TGCGCCAGCAGCCCCAATCAGGGAGCCGGGGAGCTGTTTTTT. Translating gives CASSPNQGAGELFF.

The genes are TRBV6-1 and TRBJ1-6; possible D gene TRBD1, 6 bases. Germline V gene data show CDR1 as MNHNS and CDR2 as SASEGT. The CDR3 has 14 residues. V was cut by 8 bases and J by 9 bases, with 17 bases left in between. CDR3 DNA sequence: TGTGCCAGCGTCGAGACGAGGGGGGCTTCACCCCTCCACTTT. This translates into CASVETRGASPLHF.

The V and J genes are TRBV6-5 and TRBJ2-6; D is uncertain. The V gene lost 10 bases and the J gene lost 12 bases, with 13 bases spanning the gap. This CDR3 has 11 residues. Germline V gene lookup returns CDR1 MNHEY and CDR2 SVGAGI. The CDR3 nucleotides read TGTGCCAAATCCCCCCCCGGCGTCCTGACTTTC. It translates to CAKSPPGVLTF.

The CDR3 is CASSAGGVYGYTF. In DNA form, the CDR3 reads TGTGCCAGCAGTGCCGGGGGCGTTTATGGCTACACCTTC. V is TRBV27 and J is TRBJ1-2; possible D gene TRBD1, 6 bases. V dropped 5 bases and J dropped 5 bases, with 12 bases sitting between them. CDR1 and CDR2 (germline): MNHEY, SMNVEV (reference sequence). This CDR3 comprises 13 residues.

The chain has TRBV10-1 and TRBJ2-1, with a weak D call TRBD2 (6 bases). Germline V lookup: CDR1 WNHNN, CDR2 SYGVQD (reference sequence). The V and J ends lost 2 bases and 3 bases respectively, with 14 bases between them. This CDR3 is built from 16 residues. The DNA for the CDR3 is TGCGCCAGCAGTGAGCTGGGGGGAATAGGCTACAATGAGCAGTTCTTC. Translated, it gives CASSELGGIGYNEQFF.

This clone was recorded once. V gene TRBV6-5 combines with J gene TRBJ2-2; 10 nucleotides align to TRBD1. Germline V gene lookup returns CDR1 MNHEY and CDR2 SVGAGI. V lost 2 bases to trimming and J lost 6 bases; unmatched junction nucleotides: 6. The CDR3 loop spans 16 amino acids. The CDR3 DNA is TGTGCCAGCAGTTACCCCGGGACAGGGGAGTCCGGGGAGCTGTTTTTT. This gives the protein CASSYPGTGESGELFF.

The chain is built from TRBV9 and TRBJ2-1; D uncertain. V was cut by 0 bases and J by 4 bases, with 5 bases left in between. CDR3 length: 13 amino acids. Germline lookup yields CDR1 SGDLS and CDR2 YYNGEE. CDR3: CASSVGRYNEQFF. The CDR3 DNA reads as TGTGCCAGCAGCGTAGGCCGGTACAATGAGCAGTTCTTC.

The chain couples TRBV6-5 to TRBJ2-7; 11 positions agree with TRBD1. Trimming at V came to 6 bases and at J to 7 bases, leaving 8 bases not matched to a gene. The CDR3 sequence is 14 residues long. In germline, CDR1 is MNHEY, CDR2 SVGAGI. This CDR3 is CASSSGTGGWEQYF. The CDR3 nucleotides read TGTGCCAGCAGCTCCGGGACAGGGGGGTGGGAGCAGTACTTC.

About this clone: This same CDR3 is encoded by further DNA sequences in the sample. CDR3 protein: CASSVAGDSYNEQFF. CDR3 bases: TGTGCCAGCAGCGTAGCGGGAGACTCCTACAATGAGCAGTTCTTC. V is TRBV9 and J is TRBJ2-1, with D possibly being TRBD2 (6 bases). V lost 0 bases to trimming and J lost 0 bases, with 7 bases between them. In germline, CDR1 is SGDLS, CDR2 YYNGEE. The CDR3 is 15 residues long.

In its sample, this clone was seen a few times. The V gene is TRBV10-1, the J gene TRBJ1-1, with a tentative D call TRBD1 (6 bases). Between the trimmed V and J ends, which lost 5 bases and 4 bases, there was a span of 14 bases. Germline V gives CDR1 WNHNN, CDR2 SYGVQD (reference sequence). The CDR3 length is 14 residues. The DNA of the CDR3 is TGCGCCAGCAGTCCTCAGGGGCTGGGCACTGAAGCTTTCTTT. Its protein product is CASSPQGLGTEAFF.

J is TRBJ1-2 and V is TRBV5-6, with D possibly matching TRBD1 (5 bases). There are 15 residues in the CDR3. V gave up 2 bases and J gave up 6 bases, with 17 bases separating them. Germline V lookup: CDR1 SGHDT, CDR2 YYEEEE. The CDR3: CASSFPLGGRDGYTF. CDR3 DNA sequence: TGTGCCAGCAGCTTCCCCCTGGGGGGGAGAGATGGCTACACCTTC.

J is TRBJ1-1 and V is TRBV19, with a weak D call TRBD1 (6 bases). Trimming stripped 4 bases from V and 5 bases from J, with 14 bases between. This CDR3 comprises 14 residues. Per germline, CDR1 LNHDA and CDR2 SQIVND (reference sequence). The CDR3 loop reads CASSTTGFGTEAFF. CDR3 DNA sequence: TGTGCCAGTAGTACTACAGGGTTTGGGACTGAAGCTTTCTTT.

This rearrangement joins TRBV6-5 to TRBJ2-3; TRBD1 might be the D (7 bases). The V and J ends lost 0 bases and 4 bases respectively, with 11 bases between them. Germline CDR1 and CDR2: MNHEY and SVGAGI. CDR3 length: 15 amino acids. The CDR3 loop reads CASSYSQGRSDTQYF. DNA for the CDR3: TGTGCCAGCAGTTACTCACAGGGGAGGTCAGATACGCAGTATTTT.

This chain connects TRBV29-1 to TRBJ2-7; 7 bases are shared with TRBD2. Germline V gene data show CDR1 as SQVTM and CDR2 as ANQGSEA. J gave up 0 bases and V 4 bases, and 9 bases lay outside the gene matches. CDR3 length: 15 amino acids. The CDR3 spells CSVVGASGPSYEQYF. DNA of the CDR3: TGCAGCGTTGTTGGGGCTAGCGGTCCCTCCTACGAGCAGTACTTC.

Concerning this clone: In the same sample, other DNA sequences code for this CDR3. The V and J genes are TRBV18 and TRBJ2-7; TRBD1 aligns across 11 bases. J gave up 3 bases and V 6 bases, and 4 bases lay outside the gene matches. From germline, CDR1 is KGHSH and CDR2 LQKENI. The CDR3 loop spans 14 amino acids. The CDR3 reads CASSPGTGGYEQYF. Written as DNA, the CDR3 is TGTGCCAGCTCCCCCGGGACAGGGGGCTACGAGCAGTACTTC.

Worth noting for this clone: The junction shows a germline mismatch at one end, possibly a read error. In the same sample, other DNA sequences code for this CDR3. The chain employs TRBV5-1 and TRBJ2-7; unclear D gene. The germline V gene has CDR1 SGHRS and CDR2 YFSETQ. CDR3 length equals 14 residues. The CDR3 reads CASSAETVGNEQYF. CDR3 in DNA: TGCGCCAGCAGCGCGGAGACGGTGGGAAACGAGCAATACTTC.

This rearrangement joins TRBV7-3 to TRBJ2-1, with 8 bases fitting TRBD2. Trimming removed 0 bases from V and 5 bases from J; junction bases left unmatched: 6. Germline-derived CDR1 and CDR2 are SGHTA and FQGTGA. This CDR3 region has 16 residues. CDR3 coding DNA: TGTGCCAGCAGCTTAACTAGCGGGAACCCCAACAATGAGCAGTTCTTC. Translated, it gives CASSLTSGNPNNEQFF.

The chain carries TRBV11-2 and TRBJ1-3; D gene uncertain. CDR1 and CDR2 (germline): SGHAT, FQNNGV. V lost 2 bases and J 2 bases, leaving 10 bases between the germline ends. This CDR3 is 15 amino acids long. CDR3 residues: CASSLINPPGNTIYF. CDR3 in DNA: TGTGCCAGCAGCTTAATAAATCCGCCTGGAAACACCATATATTTT.

This clone was counted a few times. This chain joins TRBV5-4 and TRBJ1-1; D might be TRBD1 (6 bases). Between the trimmed V and J ends, which lost 4 bases and 0 bases, there was a span of 13 bases. CDR3 length equals 15 residues. Germline V CDR1 and CDR2: SGHNT, YYREEE (reference sequence). In DNA, the CDR3 is TGTGCCAGCAGCGAGGGGGACCCCCTGAACACTGAAGCTTTCTTT. Translating gives CASSEGDPLNTEAFF.